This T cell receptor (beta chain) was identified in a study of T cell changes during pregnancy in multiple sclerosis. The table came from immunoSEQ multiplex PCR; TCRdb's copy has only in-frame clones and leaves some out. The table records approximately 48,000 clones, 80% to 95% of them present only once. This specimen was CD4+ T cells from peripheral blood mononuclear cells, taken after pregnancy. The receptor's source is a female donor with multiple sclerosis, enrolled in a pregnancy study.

CDR3 region: CASRGDRGAYQPQHF. CDR3 DNA: TGTGCCAGCAGGGGGGACAGGGGGGCGTATCAGCCCCAGCATTTT. This chain connects TRBV2 to TRBJ1-5; 11 bases map to TRBD1. V was pared by 6 bases and J by 5 bases, with 6 bases of the junction left unmatched. CDR1 SNHLY and CDR2 FYNNEI come from the germline V gene. The CDR3 is 15 residues long. Combining the CDR3 with reference TRBV2 and TRBJ1-5 gives the whole variable domain EPEVTQTPSHQVTQMGQEVILRCVPISNHLYFYWYRQILGQKVEFLVSFYNNEISEKSEIFDDQFSVERPDGSNFTLKIRSTKLEDSAMYFCASRGDRGAYQPQHFGDGTRLSIL.